The 19 T cell receptor beta chains below all came from one sample that was sequenced in a study of shared clonotypes between healthy human individuals. Only in-frame clones appear in the TCRdb table, and some are missing; sequencing was by immunoSEQ multiplex PCR. The sample shows about 1.5 million clones, 95% to 97% of them seen only once. The sequenced sample was naive CD4+ T cells sorted from blood. This sample's subset: CD45RA+ positively selected. The receptors were sampled from a man aged 30 to 39 in good health.

The chain carries TRBV9 and TRBJ2-2, with 7 bases that match TRBD1. Looked up from germline, CDR1 is SGDLS and CDR2 is YYNGEE. This CDR3 spans 14 amino acids. V shed 4 bases, J shed 4 bases, and the junction held 4 bases outside the gene matches. The CDR3 nucleotides read TGTGCCAGCAGCTTGGGGACAGCCACCGGGGAGCTGTTTTTT. Translation gives CASSLGTATGELFF.

CDR3 in DNA: TGTGCCAGTGACAGGGGTGGTATTGAGCAGTTCTTC. Its translation is CASDRGGIEQFF. V usage is TRBV6-1 and J usage is TRBJ2-1, with TRBD1 matching over 8 bases. There are 12 residues in the CDR3. J lost 9 bases, V lost 9 bases, and 7 bases had no gene match. Germline lookup yields CDR1 MNHNS and CDR2 SASEGT.

V usage is TRBV11-3 and J usage is TRBJ2-3; tentatively, D is TRBD2 (6 bases). The CDR3 totals 16 residues. Trimming stripped 2 bases from V and 0 bases from J, with 12 bases between. Germline CDR1 reads SGHNT; CDR2 reads YENEEA. The CDR3 loop is CASSLKAGYSTDTQYF. CDR3 in DNA: TGTGCCAGCAGCTTAAAGGCGGGATATAGCACAGATACGCAGTATTTT.

The chain has TRBV5-4 and TRBJ2-7, with D perhaps matching TRBD1 (5 bases). The CDR3 has 14 amino acids. Germline V gene data show CDR1 as SGHNT and CDR2 as YYREEE (reference sequence). V was clipped by 2 bases and J by 0 bases, with 9 bases between them. The CDR3 coding sequence is TGTGCCAGCAGCTTAGGGGCAACCTCCTACGAGCAGTACTTC. Translated: CASSLGATSYEQYF.

The gene calls are TRBV6-1 and TRBJ2-3; 7 bases map to TRBD1. The junction had 11 bases not matched to a gene; V was cut back by 4 bases and J by 1 base. Germline V lookup: CDR1 MNHNS, CDR2 SASEGT. There are 17 residues in the CDR3. The CDR3 DNA is TGTGCCAGCAGTGTCCAACACAGGGGTTTGGGCACAGATACGCAGTATTTT. Residues: CASSVQHRGLGTDTQYF.

The J gene is TRBJ2-7, the V gene TRBV18; D gene uncertain. V was pared by 4 bases and J by 5 bases, with 6 bases between. The CDR3 has 11 residues. The V gene's germline CDR1 is KGHSH and CDR2 LQKENI. The CDR3 sequence is CASSRGNEQYF. The CDR3 nucleotides are TGTGCCAGCTCACGGGGTAACGAGCAGTACTTC.

The rearrangement links TRBV18 to TRBJ1-5; TRBD1 matches 8 bases. This CDR3 spans 15 amino acids. Germline CDR1 KGHSH, CDR2 LQKENI. V was clipped by 4 bases and J by 6 bases; unmatched bases: 8. In nucleotides, the CDR3 is TGTGCCAGCTCACAAACCCAGGGGGCCGGTCAGCCCCAGCATTTT. This sequence encodes CASSQTQGAGQPQHF.

The CDR3 DNA sequence: TGCAGCGTCAGACTAGCGGGAAGGGACACCGGGGAGCTGTTTTTT. It specifies CSVRLAGRDTGELFF. This chain connects TRBV29-1 to TRBJ2-2; 11 nucleotides agree with TRBD2. The CDR3 is 15 amino acids. With 6 bases clipped from V and 3 bases from J, the junction kept 6 bases outside the gene matches. Germline loops: CDR1 SQVTM, CDR2 ANQGSEA.

V gene TRBV9 combines with J gene TRBJ2-5; D unclear. From germline, CDR1 is SGDLS and CDR2 YYNGEE. Between the trimmed V and J ends, which lost 3 bases and 3 bases, there was a span of 6 bases. This CDR3 is 12 amino acids long. The CDR3 sequence is CASSAVKETQYF. The CDR3 coding sequence is TGTGCCAGCAGCGCCGTCAAAGAGACCCAGTACTTC. Using reference TRBV9 and TRBJ2-5 for the parts outside the CDR3, the full variable domain is DSGVTQTPKHLITATGQRVTLRCSPRSGDLSVYWYQQSLDQGLQFLIQYYNGEERAKGNILERFSAQQFPDLHSELNLSSLELGDSALYFCASSAVKETQYFGPGTRLLVL.

The chain links TRBV28 to TRBJ2-1, with TRBD2 identical over 11 bases. Per germline, CDR1 MDHEN and CDR2 SYDVKM. The CDR3 covers 12 residues. The CDR3 region is CVVAGGPAEQFF. In nucleotides, the CDR3 is TGTGTGGTAGCGGGAGGGCCGGCTGAGCAGTTCTTC.

The rearrangement uses TRBV2 and TRBJ2-7, with D perhaps matching TRBD2 (6 bases). The V gene's germline CDR1 is SNHLY and CDR2 FYNNEI. Trimming cost V 8 bases and J 0 bases, with 11 bases left between them. CDR3 length equals 13 residues. The CDR3 coding sequence is TGTGCCAGCTCGGGGGACGTCTCCTACGAGCAGTACTTC. Its protein product is CASSGDVSYEQYF.

The chain carries TRBV10-1 and TRBJ2-2; the match to TRBD2 covers 7 bases. The germline CDR1 and CDR2 sequences are WNHNN and SYGVQD (reference sequence). The trim removed 5 bases at V and 0 bases at J, leaving 9 bases unmatched. This CDR3 spans 17 amino acids. The CDR3 sequence: CASSTSGTITNTGELFF. CDR3 coding DNA: TGCGCCAGCAGTACATCCGGGACTATCACGAACACCGGGGAGCTGTTTTTT.

Note on this clone: The sample contains more than one DNA sequence encoding this CDR3. This chain connects TRBV5-4 to TRBJ2-7, with 7 bases matching TRBD2. Per germline, CDR1 SGHNT and CDR2 YYREEE (reference sequence). The trim removed 5 bases at V and 0 bases at J, leaving 5 bases unmatched. This CDR3 is 14 amino acids long. CDR3 protein: CASSLSGNSYEQYF. CDR3 coding DNA: TGTGCCAGCAGTTTGAGCGGGAACTCCTACGAGCAGTACTTC.

V gene TRBV27 combines with J gene TRBJ1-1, with D perhaps matching TRBD1 (5 bases). V was pared by 3 bases and J by 3 bases, with 17 bases between. Germline V gene lookup returns CDR1 MNHEY and CDR2 SMNVEV (reference sequence). The CDR3 sequence is 16 residues long. CDR3 amino acids: CASSLGPSRTDTEAFF. In nucleotides, the CDR3 is TGTGCCAGCAGTTTGGGGCCATCCAGAACGGACACTGAAGCTTTCTTT.

This clone is a singleton in its sample. This chain connects TRBV5-1 to TRBJ2-1; no definite D call. The CDR3 is 16 amino acids. V lost 4 bases and J 0 bases, leaving 14 bases between the germline ends. Germline loops: CDR1 SGHRS, CDR2 YFSETQ. CDR3 in amino acids: CASSSLTIPSYNEQFF. CDR3 in DNA: TGCGCCAGCAGCAGTCTTACTATCCCCTCCTACAATGAGCAGTTCTTC.

The chain recombines TRBV15 with TRBJ2-7, with 7 positions matching TRBD1. V lost 2 bases and J lost 3; bases outside the gene matches: 7. CDR1 and CDR2 from the germline V gene are LNHNV and YYDKDF (reference sequence). CDR3 length: 15 residues. The CDR3 protein is CATSRNQGVNYEQYF. The CDR3, as DNA: TGTGCCACCAGCAGAAACCAGGGGGTAAACTACGAGCAGTACTTC.

V and J are TRBV29-1 and TRBJ2-1; D may be TRBD2 (5 bases). V was clipped by 3 bases and J by 6 bases, with 12 bases between them. The germline CDR1 and CDR2 sequences are SQVTM and ANQGSEA. The length of the CDR3 is 13 residues. The CDR3 loop reads CSVDKGAANEQFF. CDR3 bases: TGCAGCGTTGATAAGGGAGCAGCCAATGAGCAGTTCTTC.

The J gene is TRBJ2-6, the V gene TRBV2; TRBD1 aligns across 7 bases. V lost 10 bases and J lost 0; bases outside the gene matches: 6. Looked up from germline, CDR1 is SNHLY and CDR2 is FYNNEI. The CDR3 sequence is 15 residues long. The CDR3 is CATGTANSGANVLTF. The CDR3 DNA reads TGTGCCACCGGGACAGCAAACTCTGGGGCCAACGTCCTGACTTTC.

The genes are TRBV5-1 and TRBJ2-7, with a tentative D call TRBD1 (6 bases). Trimming cost V 2 bases and J 2 bases, with 11 bases left between them. The CDR3 has 14 residues. Germline values: CDR1 SGHRS, CDR2 YFSETQ. CDR3 protein: CASSLSGATYEQYF. The CDR3 DNA reads as TGCGCCAGCAGCTTATCAGGGGCGACCTACGAGCAGTACTTC.